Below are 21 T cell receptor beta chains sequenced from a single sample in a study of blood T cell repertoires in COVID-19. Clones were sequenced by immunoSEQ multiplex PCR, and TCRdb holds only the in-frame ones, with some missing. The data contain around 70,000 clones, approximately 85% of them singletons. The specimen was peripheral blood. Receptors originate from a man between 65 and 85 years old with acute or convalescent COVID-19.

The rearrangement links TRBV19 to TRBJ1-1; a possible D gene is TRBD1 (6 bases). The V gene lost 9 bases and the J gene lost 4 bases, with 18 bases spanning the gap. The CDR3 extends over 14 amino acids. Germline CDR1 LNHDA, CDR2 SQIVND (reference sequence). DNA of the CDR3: TGTGCCAGCAAAAAGGACAGATCCGGCACTGAAGCTTTCTTT. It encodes CASKKDRSGTEAFF.

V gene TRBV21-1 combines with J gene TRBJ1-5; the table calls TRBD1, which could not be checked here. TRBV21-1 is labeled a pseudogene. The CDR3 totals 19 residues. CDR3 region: CASSKGQVSIPHGNQPQHF. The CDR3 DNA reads TGTGCCAGCAGCAAAGGACAGGTATCCATACCCCATGGTAATCAGCCCCAGCATTTT.

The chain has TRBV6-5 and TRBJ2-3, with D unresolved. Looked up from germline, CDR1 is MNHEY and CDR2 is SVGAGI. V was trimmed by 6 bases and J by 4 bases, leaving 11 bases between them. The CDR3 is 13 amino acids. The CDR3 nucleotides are TGTGCCAGCAGCGCCTACCAGGCAGATACGCAGTATTTT. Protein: CASSAYQADTQYF.

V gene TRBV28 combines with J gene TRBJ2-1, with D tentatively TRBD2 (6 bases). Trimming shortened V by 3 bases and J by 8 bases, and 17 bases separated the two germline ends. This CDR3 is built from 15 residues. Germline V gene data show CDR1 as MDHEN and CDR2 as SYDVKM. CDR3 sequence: CASSLEGTGHHEQFF. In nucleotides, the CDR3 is TGTGCCAGCAGTTTGGAGGGAACCGGGCACCATGAGCAGTTCTTC.

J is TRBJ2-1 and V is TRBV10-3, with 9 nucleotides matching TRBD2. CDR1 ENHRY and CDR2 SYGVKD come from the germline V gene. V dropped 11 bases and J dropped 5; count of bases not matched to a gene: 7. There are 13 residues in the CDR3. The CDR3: CAAGRLADNEQFF. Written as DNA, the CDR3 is TGTGCCGCCGGGAGACTAGCGGACAATGAGCAGTTCTTC.

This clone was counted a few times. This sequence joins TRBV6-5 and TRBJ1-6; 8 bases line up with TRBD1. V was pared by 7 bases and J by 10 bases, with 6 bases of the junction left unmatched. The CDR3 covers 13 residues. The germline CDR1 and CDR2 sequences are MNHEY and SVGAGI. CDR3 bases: TGTGCCAGCAAAGGACAGGGTCGATCACCCCTCCACTTT. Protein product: CASKGQGRSPLHF.

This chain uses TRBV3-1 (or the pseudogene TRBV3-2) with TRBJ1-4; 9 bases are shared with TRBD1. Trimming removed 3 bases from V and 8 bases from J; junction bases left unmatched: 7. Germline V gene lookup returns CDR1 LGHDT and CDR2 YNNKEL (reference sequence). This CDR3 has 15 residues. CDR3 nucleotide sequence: TGTGCCAGCAGCCAGGGGGACAGGGAGAACGAAAAACTGTTTTTT. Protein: CASSQGDRENEKLFF.

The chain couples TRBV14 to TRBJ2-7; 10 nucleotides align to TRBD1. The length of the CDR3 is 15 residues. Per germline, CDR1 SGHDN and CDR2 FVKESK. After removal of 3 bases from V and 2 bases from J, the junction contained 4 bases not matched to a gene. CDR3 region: CASSQKDRGAYEQYF. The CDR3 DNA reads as TGTGCCAGCAGCCAGAAGGACAGGGGGGCCTACGAGCAGTACTTC.

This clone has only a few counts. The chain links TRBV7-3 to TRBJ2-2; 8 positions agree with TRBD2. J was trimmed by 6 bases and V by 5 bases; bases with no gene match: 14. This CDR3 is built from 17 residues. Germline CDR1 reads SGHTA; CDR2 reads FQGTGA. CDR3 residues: CASSPTPSGGGAGELFF. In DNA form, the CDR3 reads TGTGCCAGCAGCCCAACCCCAAGCGGGGGAGGGGCCGGGGAGCTGTTTTTT.

CDR3 nucleotide sequence: TGTGCCTGGAGTGGTCAGGGTGCCCTCACCCTCTATGGCTACACCTTC. Protein: CAWSGQGALTLYGYTF. This chain uses TRBV30 with TRBJ1-2, with D possibly matching TRBD1 (5 bases). The CDR3 spans 16 residues. The germline gives CDR1 GTSNPN, CDR2 SVGIG (reference sequence). V lost 1 base, J lost 4 bases, and 19 bases lay in between.

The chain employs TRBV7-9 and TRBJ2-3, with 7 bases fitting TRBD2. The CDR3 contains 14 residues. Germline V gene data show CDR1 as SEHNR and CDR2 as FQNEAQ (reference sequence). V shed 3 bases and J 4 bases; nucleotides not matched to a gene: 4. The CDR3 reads CASSLGGGADTQYF. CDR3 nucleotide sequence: TGTGCCAGCAGCTTGGGGGGAGGGGCAGATACGCAGTATTTT.

The CDR3 spells CASSSDRAQETQYF. As DNA, the CDR3 is TGCGCCAGCAGCTCGGACAGGGCGCAAGAGACCCAGTACTTC. The rearrangement links TRBV5-1 to TRBJ2-5; 8 bases agree with TRBD1. Germline CDR1 is SGHRS and CDR2 is YFSETQ. This CDR3 has 14 residues. The V and J ends lost 3 bases and 2 bases, in that order; junction bases with no gene match: 3.

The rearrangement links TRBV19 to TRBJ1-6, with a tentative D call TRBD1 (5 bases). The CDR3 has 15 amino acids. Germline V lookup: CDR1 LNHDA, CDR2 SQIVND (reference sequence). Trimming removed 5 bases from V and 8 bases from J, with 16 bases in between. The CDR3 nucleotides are TGTGCCAGTAGTCACCTGGCAGGGCTCGATTCACCCCTCCACTTT. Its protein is CASSHLAGLDSPLHF.

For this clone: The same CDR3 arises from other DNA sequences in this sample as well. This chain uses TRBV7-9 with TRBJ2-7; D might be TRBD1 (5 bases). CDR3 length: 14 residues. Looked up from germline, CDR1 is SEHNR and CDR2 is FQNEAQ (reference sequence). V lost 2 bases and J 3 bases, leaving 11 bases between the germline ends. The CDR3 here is CASSLWQGSYEQYF. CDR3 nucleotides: TGTGCCAGCAGCTTATGGCAGGGTAGCTACGAGCAGTACTTC. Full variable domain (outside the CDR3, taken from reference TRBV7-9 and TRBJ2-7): DTGVSQNPRHKITKRGQNVTFRCDPISEHNRLYWYRQTLGQGPEFLTYFQNEAQLEKSRLLSDRFSAERPKGSFSTLEIQRTEQGDSAMYLCASSLWQGSYEQYFGPGTRLTVT.

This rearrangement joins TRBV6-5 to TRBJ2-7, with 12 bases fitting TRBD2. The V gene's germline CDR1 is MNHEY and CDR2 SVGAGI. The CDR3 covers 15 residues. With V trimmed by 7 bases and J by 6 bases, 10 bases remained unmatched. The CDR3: CASTARLAGAREQYF. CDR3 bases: TGTGCCAGCACCGCGAGACTAGCGGGAGCCCGCGAGCAGTACTTC.

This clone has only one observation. CDR3 DNA sequence: TGTGCCAGCAGTTATGAGGGGGACTCCTATAATTCACCCCTCCACTTT. Translation gives CASSYEGDSYNSPLHF. The gene calls are TRBV6-5 and TRBJ1-6, with D maybe TRBD1 (6 bases). This CDR3 region has 16 residues. The germline gives CDR1 MNHEY, CDR2 SVGAGI. Trimming removed 3 bases at V and 0 bases at J, with 9 bases between.

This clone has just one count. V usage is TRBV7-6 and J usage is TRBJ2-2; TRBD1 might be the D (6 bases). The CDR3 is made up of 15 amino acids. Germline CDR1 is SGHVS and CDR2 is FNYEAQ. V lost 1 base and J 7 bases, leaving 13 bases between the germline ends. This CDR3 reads CASSLVQGSHGELFF. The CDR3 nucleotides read TGTGCCAGCAGCTTAGTGCAGGGGAGCCACGGGGAGCTGTTTTTT. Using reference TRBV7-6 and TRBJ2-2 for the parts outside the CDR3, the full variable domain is GAGVSQSPRYKVTKRGQDVALRCDPISGHVSLYWYRQALGQGPEFLTYFNYEAQQDKSGLPNDRFSAERPEGSISTLTIQRTEQRDSAMYRCASSLVQGSHGELFFGEGSRLTVL.

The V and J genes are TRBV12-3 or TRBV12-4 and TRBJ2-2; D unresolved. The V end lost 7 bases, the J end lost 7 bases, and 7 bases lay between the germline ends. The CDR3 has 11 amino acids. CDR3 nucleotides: TGTGCCAGCACCCGGGTCGGGGAGCTGTTTTTT. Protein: CASTRVGELFF.

DNA for the CDR3: TGTGCCAGCAGCTTGTACAGGGGAACTGAAGCTTTCTTT. Protein: CASSLYRGTEAFF. This sequence joins TRBV5-4 and TRBJ1-1, with TRBD1 matching over 7 bases. V lost 1 base, J lost 5 bases, and 2 bases stayed unmatched. The CDR3 sequence is 13 residues long. From germline, CDR1 is SGHNT and CDR2 YYREEE (reference sequence).

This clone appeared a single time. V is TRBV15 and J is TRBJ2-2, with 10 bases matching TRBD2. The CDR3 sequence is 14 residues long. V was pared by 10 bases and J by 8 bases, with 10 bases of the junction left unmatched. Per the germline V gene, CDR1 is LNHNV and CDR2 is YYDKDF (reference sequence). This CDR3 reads CAIWASGGSGELFF. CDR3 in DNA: TGTGCCATCTGGGCTAGCGGGGGTTCTGGGGAGCTGTTTTTT.

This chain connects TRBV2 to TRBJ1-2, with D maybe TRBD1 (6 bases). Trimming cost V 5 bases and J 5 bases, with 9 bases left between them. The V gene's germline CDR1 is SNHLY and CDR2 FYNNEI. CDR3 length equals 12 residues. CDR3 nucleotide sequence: TGTGCCAGCAGTCTCCAGGGGTATGGCTACACCTTC. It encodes CASSLQGYGYTF.